Described below is a single T cell receptor (beta chain) sequence and its context. Its specificity is not known. The record originates from a study of tumor-infiltrating lymphocytes in primary liver carcinoma. Study as a whole: Tumors, staged T1-T3 N0M0, spanned about 4 to 10 cm. Broader study findings: In tumor-adjacent and tumor-blood pairs, overlap was lower than in tumor region pairs. The top-250-clone fraction was significantly higher in tumors than in blood (p = 0.039). Only around 8-25% of top clones occurred in all five tumor regions.

The study co-extracted DNA and RNA from around 20-30 mg of unsorted bulk tissue. Reverse transcription of about 500 ng total RNA with a constant-region primer produced TCR beta cDNA. Construction of TCR beta libraries relied on three successive nested multiplex PCR rounds employing slightly modified ARM-PCR. The two initial PCR rounds, approximately 10 cycles each, used TRBV1-TRBV30 forward and C-beta reverse primers. TCRdb reprocessed the multiplex PCR reads via MiXCR and lists one record per CDR3 protein. The table has some 190,000 distinct CDR3 sequences, around four fifths seen once. Germline CDR1 reads SGHNT; CDR2 reads YYREEE (reference sequence). Between the trimmed V and J ends, which lost 1 base and 5 bases, there was a span of 12 bases. The CDR3 is made up of 14 amino acids.

Sequences were obtained from tumor tissue from primary liver carcinoma. The sequence derives from a man aged 35-49 years with primary liver carcinoma and hepatitis B virus infection. This chain connects TRBV5-4 to TRBJ2-5, with D maybe TRBD2 (5 bases). The CDR3 DNA follows: TGTGCCAGCAGCTTGACGGGGAGATGGGAGACCCAGTACTTC. Amino acid sequence: CASSLTGRWETQYF.